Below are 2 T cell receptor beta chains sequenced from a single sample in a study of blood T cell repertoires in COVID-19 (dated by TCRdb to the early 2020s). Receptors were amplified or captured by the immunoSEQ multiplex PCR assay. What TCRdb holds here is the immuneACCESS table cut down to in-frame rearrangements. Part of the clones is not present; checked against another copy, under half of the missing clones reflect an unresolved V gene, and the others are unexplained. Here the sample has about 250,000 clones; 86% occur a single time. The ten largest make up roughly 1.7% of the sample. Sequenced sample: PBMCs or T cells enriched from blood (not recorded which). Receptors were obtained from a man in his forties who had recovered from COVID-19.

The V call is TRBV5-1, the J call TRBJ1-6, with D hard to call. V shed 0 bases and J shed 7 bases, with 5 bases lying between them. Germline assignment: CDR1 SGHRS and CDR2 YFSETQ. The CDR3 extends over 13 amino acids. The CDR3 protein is CASSLAGNSPLHF. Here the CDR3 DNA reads TGCGCCAGCAGCTTGGCCGGGAATTCACCCCTCCACTTT.

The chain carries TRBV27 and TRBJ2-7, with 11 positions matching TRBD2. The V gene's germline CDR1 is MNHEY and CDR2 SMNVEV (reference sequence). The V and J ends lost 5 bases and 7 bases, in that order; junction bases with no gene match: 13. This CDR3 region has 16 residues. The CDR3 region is CASSPSRLAGGGEQYF. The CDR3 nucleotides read TGTGCCAGCAGTCCTTCCCGCCTAGCGGGAGGTGGAGAGCAGTACTTC.